A selection of T cell receptor beta chains follows, all from one sample in a study of blood T cell repertoires in COVID-19. TCRdb's table, derived via immunoSEQ multiplex PCR, lists solely in-frame clones and lacks some. The table lists over 250,000 clones, approximately 90% of them singletons. Specimen: PBMCs or T cells enriched from blood (not recorded which). Every receptor here comes from a young woman who had recovered from COVID-19. Each CDR3 is given with its conserved first and last residue. Fields, in order: clone size, J gene, D gene, V gene, CDR3 DNA, CDR3 protein. D genes are given only for firm matches. Rows give clone size only sometimes, using once, few, many, or a class for an expanded clone.

- | TRBJ2-1 | - | TRBV4-1 | TGCGCCAGCAGCCAAGATGGGGGGGCCGTAAATCTTGAGCAGTTCTTC | CASSQDGGAVNLEQFF
- | TRBJ1-2 | TRBD1 | TRBV28 | TGTGCCAGCAGTTCTCGGGACAGGGTTAGCGGTGGCTACACCTTC | CASSSRDRVSGGYTF
- | TRBJ2-3 | TRBD2 | TRBV3-1/TRBV3-2 | TGTGCCAGCAGCCAAGCAAGCGGGGGTACCACAGATACGCAGTATTTT | CASSQASGGTTDTQYF
- | TRBJ1-6 | - | TRBV19 | TGTGCCAGTAGGGAACAGGCTCTGGTAGCACCCCTCCACTTT | CASREQALVAPLHF
- | TRBJ2-3 | TRBD2 | TRBV7-3 | TGTGCCAGCAGCCGCGGGACTAGCGGGGGGGCCCGGGCAGATACGCAGTATTTT | CASSRGTSGGARADTQYF
- | TRBJ1-5 | TRBD1 | TRBV5-1 | TGCGCCAGCAGCTCCCTGCCGGGACAGCAATATCAGCCCCAGCATTTT | CASSSLPGQQYQPQHF
- | TRBJ1-2 | TRBD1 | TRBV11-2 | TGTGCCAGCAGCTTCGGACAGGGGAGCTACTATGGCTACACCTTC | CASSFGQGSYYGYTF
- | TRBJ1-1 | - | TRBV5-4 | TGTGCCAGCAGGCGGGGGACGAACACTGAAGCTTTCTTT | CASRRGTNTEAFF
- | TRBJ2-1 | TRBD2 | TRBV11-3 | TGTGCCAGCAGCGTCGGGAGGGACCACAATGAGCAGTTCTTC | CASSVGRDHNEQFF
- | TRBJ1-1 | TRBD1 | TRBV5-1 | TGCGCCAGCAGCACCGGACAGGGTTTAAACGTGAACACTGAAGCTTTCTTT | CASSTGQGLNVNTEAFF
- | TRBJ2-7 | - | TRBV19 | TGTGCCAGTAGTATAGATCAGGCAAGCTCCTACGAGCAGTACTTC | CASSIDQASSYEQYF
- | TRBJ1-6 | - | TRBV19 | TGTGCCAGTAGTATGAGCGGCGGTTCACCCCTCCACTTT | CASSMSGGSPLHF
- | TRBJ1-5 | - | TRBV7-9 | TGTGCCAGCAGCTGGGAGGGGGGCAATCAGCCCCAGCATTTT | CASSWEGGNQPQHF
- | TRBJ1-5 | - | TRBV7-2 | TGTGCCAGCAGCTTAGTACAGCATAGCAATCAGCCCCAGCATTTT | CASSLVQHSNQPQHF
- | TRBJ2-3 | TRBD1 | TRBV18 | TGTGCCAGCTCAGTCGACAGGGCATCAGATACGCAGTATTTT | CASSVDRASDTQYF
- | TRBJ1-5 | - | TRBV27 | TGTGCCAGCAGTTTATACTGGAATCAGCCCCAGCATTTT | CASSLYWNQPQHF
once | TRBJ1-1 | TRBD1 | TRBV27 | TGTGCCAGCAGTGGCGGGACAGGGGGCGTGCGGACTGAAGCTTTCTTT | CASSGGTGGVRTEAFF
once | TRBJ2-2 | - | TRBV5-1 | TGCGCCAGCAGCTTTTCAGGGAACACCGGGGAGCTGTTTTTT | CASSFSGNTGELFF
- | TRBJ2-5 | TRBD1 | TRBV5-1 | TGCGCCAGCAGCCCGGTCCGGGACAGGCAAGAGACCCAGTACTTC | CASSPVRDRQETQYF
once | TRBJ2-3 | TRBD1 | TRBV10-2 | TGCGCCAGCAAAGTGACAGGGGAACCAGATACGCAGTATTTT | CASKVTGEPDTQYF
- | TRBJ1-4 | - | TRBV15 | TGTGCCACCAGCAGAGCCGGGACATCGGGAACGGGGGAAAAACTGTTTTTT | CATSRAGTSGTGEKLFF
- | TRBJ1-1 | - | TRBV5-8 | TGTGCTGGGCGAATGGGTCCCAACGAAGCTTTCTTT | CAGRMGPNEAFF
- | TRBJ1-4 | - | TRBV19 | TGTGCCAGTAGTATTTGGGGACGAGGGGGATCTCATAATGAAAAACTGTTTTTT | CASSIWGRGGSHNEKLFF
- | TRBJ2-3 | - | TRBV29-1 | TGCAGCGTTGACTTATTCGGCAGGCATAGCACAGATACGCAGTATTTT | CSVDLFGRHSTDTQYF
- | TRBJ1-2 | - | TRBV21-1 | TGTGCCAGCAGCAGAGCCAACAGGGGGATTGGTGGCTACACCTTC | CASSRANRGIGGYTF
- | TRBJ2-7 | - | TRBV4-1 | TGCGCCAGCAGCCAAGGACTATTAAGCTCCTACGAGCAGTACTTC | CASSQGLLSSYEQYF
- | TRBJ1-1 | - | TRBV5-1 | TGCGCCAGCAGCTCCCTAGCGGGGGGTGACACTGAAGCTTTCTTT | CASSSLAGGDTEAFF
- | TRBJ1-6 | TRBD1 | TRBV9 | TGTGCCAGCAGCGTAGGCAGGGGGTTCTCACCCCTCCACTTT | CASSVGRGFSPLHF
once | TRBJ1-1 | TRBD1 | TRBV19 | TGTGCCAGTAGGACAGGGGGCGCGAGGAGCACTGAAGCTTTCTTT | CASRTGGARSTEAFF
- | TRBJ1-2 | TRBD1 | TRBV15 | TGTGCCACCAGCAGAGGACAGGGGGCGATTGTTGGCACCTTC | CATSRGQGAIVGTF
- | TRBJ2-7 | - | TRBV27 | TGTGCCACCAGGGGGGCGGGGGGAACCTACGAGCAGTACTTC | CATRGAGGTYEQYF
- | TRBJ2-3 | - | TRBV20-1 | TGCAGTGCGCCCCGGGGGGCCATTTTGTATTTT | CSAPRGAILYF
- | TRBJ1-2 | TRBD1 | TRBV12-3/TRBV12-4 | TGTGCCAGCAGTTGGGACAGGGTATATGGCTACACCTTC | CASSWDRVYGYTF
- | TRBJ2-2 | TRBD1 | TRBV19 | TGTGCCAGTGAAAGAGACAGGGGGCTAAACGGGGAGCTGTTTTTT | CASERDRGLNGELFF
- | TRBJ2-6 | - | TRBV11-1 | TGTGCCAGCAGCTTGGCGGGGCACTCTGGGGCCAACGTCCTGACTTTC | CASSLAGHSGANVLTF
- | TRBJ2-2 | - | TRBV7-3 | TGTGCCAGCAGCCCCGGCGGGGTCCACACCGGGGAGCTGTTTTTT | CASSPGGVHTGELFF
- | TRBJ2-3 | TRBD2 | TRBV9 | TGTGCCAGCAGCGTCGGGACTAGCGGGGAATTTGGGGGCACAGATACGCAGTATTTT | CASSVGTSGEFGGTDTQYF
- | TRBJ1-1 | - | TRBV18 | TGTGCCAGCTCACCACAAGGGACACAGGGGAACACTGAAGCTTTCTTT | CASSPQGTQGNTEAFF
- | TRBJ1-4 | TRBD1 | TRBV14 | TGTGCCAGCAGCAAGACAGGGTCTAATGAAAAACTGTTTTTT | CASSKTGSNEKLFF
- | TRBJ2-3 | TRBD2 | TRBV4-2 | TGTGCCAGCAGCCAAGACCCGCTAGCGGGGAGCACAGATACGCAGTATTTT | CASSQDPLAGSTDTQYF
once | TRBJ2-1 | TRBD2 | TRBV6-5 | TGTGCCAGCAGTTGGGGACTATCCTACAATGAGCAGTTCTTC | CASSWGLSYNEQFF
once | TRBJ2-1 | - | TRBV15 | TGTGCCACCAGCAGAGATCGCGGGGAGTACAATGAGCAGTTCTTC | CATSRDRGEYNEQFF
- | TRBJ1-3 | - | TRBV25-1 | TGTGCCAGCAGTGAAATAAGGAGCTCTGGAAACACCATATATTTT | CASSEIRSSGNTIYF